This entry describes one T cell receptor beta chain. Time point denoted: newly diagnosed GD, antithyroid drugs for less than 3 months. From PBMCs, RNA was extracted and then used to make the TCR library. The entry originates in a study of regulatory T cells in long-lasting Graves disease. Libraries of TCR beta came from iRepertoire HTBI primers plus Arm-PCR of CDR3 regions. TCRdb independently ran MiXCR on the multiplex PCR reads; one entry per CDR3 protein. The table lists 500,000 to 700,000 distinct CDR3 sequences, 16% of them singletons. The same data also contributed to another study, on T cells in Graves' hyperthyroidism and ophthalmopathy.

The sequencing here drew on peripheral blood mononuclear cells (PBMCs), taken at new diagnosis, from a patient treated with antithyroid drugs. The sequence was collected from a woman aged 25 to 45 with Graves disease.

The CDR3 sequence is CATRSGRYNEQFF. In DNA, the CDR3 is TGTGCCACCCGTAGCGGGAGATACAATGAGCAGTTCTTC. The chain employs TRBV6-4 and TRBJ2-1, with TRBD2 identical over 9 bases. Trimming took 10 bases from V and 4 from J; bases not matched to a gene: 5. Germline V gene sequence: CDR1 MRHNA, CDR2 SNTAGT. This CDR3 is 13 amino acids long.